The clone carrying this T cell receptor (beta chain) has only a few counts. Its specificity is not known. This record belongs to a study of identifying expanded T cells in peripheral blood. Study conclusions and caveats: Technical replicates showed roughly 1.2 changed clones; approximately 2 weeks 15 to 20; four weeks 19. Approximately two-week clone count variance significantly increased as total template count grew.

During the collection period, no donor immune events like infections were recorded. V was trimmed by 0 bases and J by 8 bases, leaving 5 bases between them. The germline V gene has CDR1 GTSNPN and CDR2 SVGIG (reference sequence). The CDR3 runs to 12 residues. Sequencing was performed with immunoSEQ multiplex PCR; in TCRdb, only in-frame clones are kept and a portion is missing. The table lists about 130,000 clones, roughly 90% of them singletons. The sequenced sample was blood. This clonotype was obtained from a person between 18 and 69 years old in good health. The chain has TRBV30 and TRBJ1-6; D is unresolved. CDR3 coding DNA: TGTGCCTGGAGTGTCGAGTATTCACCCCTCCACTTT. This codes for CAWSVEYSPLHF.